The present entry profiles one T cell receptor beta chain with its context. Its antigen remains unknown. Next came a second PCR, run for roughly 6 to 11 cycles, which used a sample-barcoded 5' primer along with a J-beta primer mix. TCRdb used MiXCR to reprocess the 5' RACE reads, holding one entry per CDR3 protein. This table has around 1,000,000 distinct CDR3 sequences, 35% to 40% appearing once. The data derive from a study of blood T cells in healthy people across ages. Study results and limitations: The recorded TCR beta diversity per million T cells decreased in a roughly linear manner with age.

With 0 bases removed from V and 14 bases from J, the gap between germline ends came to 17 bases. This CDR3 comprises 14 residues. Germline V gene lookup returns CDR1 ENHRY and CDR2 SYGVKD. The receptor was derived from a man aged 18 to 29 in good health. The genes are TRBV10-3 and TRBJ1-5; D is ambiguous. The sequenced material came from blood. CDR3 region: CAISESRQLNQKHF. The DNA of the CDR3 is TGTGCCATCAGTGAGTCCCGGCAGCTTAACCAAAAGCATTTT.